One sample yielded the 21 T cell receptor beta chains listed below, sequenced in a study of blood T cell repertoires in COVID-19. Here immunoSEQ multiplex PCR was the method, and the copy in TCRdb shows in-frame clones only, minus some. This sample has roughly 400,000 clones, with around 91% found just once. Material for sequencing was PBMCs or T cells enriched from blood (not recorded which). The receptors originated from a man younger than 40 who had recovered from COVID-19.

The chain recombines TRBV14 with TRBJ2-1; TRBD2 matches at 8 bases. Germline trimming cut 6 bases from V and 6 bases from J; bases unmatched to any gene: 13. Germline V CDR1 and CDR2: SGHDN, FVKESK. The CDR3 runs to 16 residues. CDR3 protein: CASSRLAFEGGNEQFF. DNA for the CDR3: TGTGCCAGCAGTCGACTAGCGTTCGAAGGCGGCAATGAGCAGTTCTTC.

The chain carries TRBV28 and TRBJ2-3; D might be TRBD2 (7 bases). The CDR3 has 15 residues. V was trimmed by 6 bases and J by 1 base, leaving 14 bases between them. CDR1 MDHEN and CDR2 SYDVKM come from the germline V gene. CDR3 protein: CASRKGGEGTDTQYF. The CDR3 nucleotides are TGTGCCAGCAGGAAGGGGGGGGAGGGCACAGATACGCAGTATTTT.

On this clone: The sample has other DNA sequences that encode this CDR3 too. Here the CDR3 DNA reads TGTGCCAGCTCACCGGCGGCAGATACGCAGTATTTT. This codes for CASSPAADTQYF. This chain uses TRBV18 with TRBJ2-3; D unresolved. Looked up from germline, CDR1 is KGHSH and CDR2 is LQKENI. The CDR3 is made up of 12 amino acids. Between the trimmed V and J ends, which lost 3 bases and 4 bases, there was a span of 5 bases.

This rearrangement joins TRBV4-1 to TRBJ1-1, with 8 bases lining up with TRBD1. This CDR3 comprises 16 residues. Germline V gene data show CDR1 as MGHRA and CDR2 as YSYEKL. The V gene end was trimmed by 1 base and the J gene end by 5 bases; junction bases not matched to a gene: 9. CDR3 residues: CASSQGGRGLGTEAFF. The CDR3 DNA follows: TGCGCCAGCAGCCAAGGGGGCAGGGGGCTGGGAACTGAAGCTTTCTTT.

This sequence joins TRBV7-6 and TRBJ2-7; TRBD2 matches 14 bases. The CDR3 is made up of 16 amino acids. Germline CDR1 reads SGHVS; CDR2 reads FNYEAQ. The V segment lost 5 bases and the J segment 2 bases; nucleotides outside the gene matches: 5. The CDR3 DNA follows: TGTGCCAGCAGCCGGGGACTAGCGGGAGCTACCTACGAGCAGTACTTC. Translation gives CASSRGLAGATYEQYF.

CDR3 protein: CATSGSDRGLTGELFF. Here the CDR3 DNA reads TGTGCCACCAGTGGTTCGGACAGGGGGCTCACCGGGGAGCTGTTTTTT. This chain uses TRBV24-1 with TRBJ2-2; 11 positions match TRBD1. The CDR3 is 16 amino acids. V was pared by 5 bases and J by 4 bases, with 5 bases of the junction left unmatched. Germline V gives CDR1 KGHDR, CDR2 SFDVKD.

The chain is built from TRBV12-5 and TRBJ1-1, with D unresolved. Looked up from germline, CDR1 is LGHNT and CDR2 is FRNRAP. The V gene lost 4 bases and the J gene lost 0 bases, with 9 bases spanning the gap. The CDR3 extends over 14 amino acids. CDR3 amino acids: CASGSTVMNTEAFF. CDR3 DNA: TGTGCTAGTGGTTCAACAGTCATGAACACTGAAGCTTTCTTT.

This clone was counted a single time. This chain joins TRBV5-1 and TRBJ1-1; 7 positions agree with TRBD1. Germline CDR1 reads SGHRS; CDR2 reads YFSETQ. V lost 7 bases, J lost 0 bases, and 9 bases stayed unmatched. The CDR3 consists of 15 residues. The CDR3 DNA sequence: TGCGCCAGCCACTCGCTGGACAGGTTGAACACTGAAGCTTTCTTT. This translates into CASHSLDRLNTEAFF.

The chain links TRBV4-2 to TRBJ1-1; D is possibly TRBD1 (5 bases). V shed 0 bases and J shed 0 bases, with 8 bases lying between them. This CDR3 is built from 15 residues. Germline V gene sequence: CDR1 LGHNA, CDR2 YNFKEQ. CDR3 nucleotide sequence: TGTGCCAGCAGCCAAGAACCGGACATGAACACTGAAGCTTTCTTT. Its translation: CASSQEPDMNTEAFF.

This chain uses TRBV19 with TRBJ2-1; 10 nucleotides match TRBD1. CDR1 is LNHDA, CDR2 SQIVND, per germline (reference sequence). This CDR3 comprises 17 residues. J was trimmed by 0 bases and V by 1 base; bases with no gene match: 3. The CDR3 reads CASSIGRTGGSYNEQFF. CDR3 bases: TGTGCCAGTAGTATAGGCCGGACAGGGGGCTCCTACAATGAGCAGTTCTTC.

J is TRBJ2-1 and V is TRBV7-8, with D unresolved. Germline-derived CDR1 and CDR2 are SGHVS and FQNEAQ. CDR3 length: 14 amino acids. The V end was cut by 0 bases, the J end by 1 base, with 4 bases between. The CDR3 DNA sequence: TGTGCCAGCAGCTTAGCACTTTCCTACAATGAGCAGTTCTTC. This gives the protein CASSLALSYNEQFF.

The chain uses TRBV5-8 and TRBJ2-5; D gene uncertain. Trimming cost V 2 bases and J 5 bases, with 4 bases left between them. Per germline, CDR1 SGHTS and CDR2 YDEGEE. The CDR3 sequence is 11 residues long. The chain's CDR3 is CASSLQETQYF. DNA for the CDR3: TGTGCCAGCAGCTTACAGGAGACCCAGTACTTC.

The sample holds one count of this clone. This chain uses TRBV30 with TRBJ1-1; 7 positions match TRBD1. J lost 6 bases, V lost 3 bases, and 7 bases had no gene match. The CDR3 extends over 13 amino acids. CDR1 and CDR2 from the germline V gene are GTSNPN and SVGIG (reference sequence). The CDR3 sequence is CAWRRGQDAEAFF. In DNA, the CDR3 is TGTGCCTGGAGGCGAGGACAGGACGCTGAAGCTTTCTTT.

V and J are TRBV28 and TRBJ2-7; D is unresolved. The germline V gene has CDR1 MDHEN and CDR2 SYDVKM. V was cut by 6 bases and J by 2 bases, with 17 bases left in between. The CDR3 is 15 residues long. The CDR3 DNA is TGTGCCAGCAGCCTGGCAGACGGAGCCACCTACGAGCAGTACTTC. The encoded protein is CASSLADGATYEQYF.

The chain joins TRBV7-9 to TRBJ1-4; D is unresolved. V was clipped by 1 base and J by 11 bases, with 8 bases between them. Per the germline V gene, CDR1 is SEHNR and CDR2 is FQNEAQ (reference sequence). The CDR3 sequence is 12 residues long. CDR3 protein: CASSLDVGKLFF. DNA of the CDR3: TGTGCCAGCAGCTTAGATGTCGGGAAACTGTTTTTT.

The count of this clone is one. The chain uses TRBV28 and TRBJ1-2; no clear D. V dropped 9 bases and J dropped 5 bases, with 7 bases sitting between them. CDR1 is MDHEN and CDR2 is SYDVKM in the germline V gene. CDR3 length: 10 residues. DNA for the CDR3: TGTGCCAGTAGGGAGTATGGCTACACCTTC. Its protein product is CASREYGYTF.

The chain joins TRBV5-1 to TRBJ2-7; 8 nucleotides align to TRBD1. V lost 4 bases and J lost 10; bases outside the gene matches: 10. Germline V gene lookup returns CDR1 SGHRS and CDR2 YFSETQ. CDR3 length: 13 residues. The CDR3 nucleotides are TGCGCCAGCAGCCGGCAGGACAGGGTAAACCAGTACTTC. It yields the protein CASSRQDRVNQYF.

The chain links TRBV4-1 to TRBJ1-5; 7 nucleotides match TRBD1. This CDR3 is 17 amino acids long. J lost 0 bases, V lost 0 bases, and 5 bases had no gene match. In germline, CDR1 is MGHRA, CDR2 YSYEKL. In DNA, the CDR3 is TGCGCCAGCAGCCAAGAGAAAGGGGGCTTTAGCAATCAGCCCCAGCATTTT. Its translation is CASSQEKGGFSNQPQHF.

Worth noting for this clone: Additional DNA sequences in this sample encode the identical CDR3. This rearrangement joins TRBV7-2 to TRBJ2-1; D not resolved. The CDR3 sequence is 12 residues long. Trimming shortened V by 1 base and J by 10 bases, and 8 bases separated the two germline ends. The germline V gene encodes CDR1 SGHTA and CDR2 FQGNSA. Here the CDR3 DNA reads TGTGCCAGCAGCTTAGAACTCGGGGAGCAGTTCTTC. Translated, it gives CASSLELGEQFF. The full variable domain, its missing parts supplied by reference TRBV7-2 and TRBJ2-1, is GAGVSQSPSNKVTEKGKDVELRCDPISGHTALYWYRQSLGQGLEFLIYFQGNSAPDKSGLPSDRFSAERTGGSVSTLTIQRTQQEDSAVYLCASSLELGEQFFGPGTRLTVL.

The rearrangement joins TRBV10-1 to TRBJ2-3, with TRBD2 identical over 7 bases. The CDR3 totals 13 residues. Trimming at V came to 3 bases and at J to 9 bases, leaving 6 bases not matched to a gene. Germline CDR1 is WNHNN and CDR2 is SYGVQD (reference sequence). CDR3 sequence: CASSDGGSGTQYF. CDR3 nucleotides: TGCGCCAGCAGTGACGGGGGGTCCGGCACGCAGTATTTT.

This rearrangement joins TRBV30 to TRBJ2-1; 13 nucleotides agree with TRBD2. The J segment lost 5 bases and the V segment lost 4 bases, leaving 2 bases of the junction unmatched. From germline, CDR1 is GTSNPN and CDR2 SVGIG (reference sequence). The CDR3 spans 14 residues. CDR3 residues: CAWKGLAGHNEQFF. The DNA for the CDR3 is TGTGCCTGGAAGGGACTAGCGGGACACAATGAGCAGTTCTTC.